A single sample is the source of the 21 T cell receptor beta chains below, sequenced in a study of blood T cell repertoires in COVID-19. Only in-frame clones appear in the TCRdb table, and some are missing; sequencing was by immunoSEQ multiplex PCR. The sample includes about 270,000 clones, approximately 90% of them seen just once. The sample consisted of PBMCs or T cells enriched from blood (not recorded which). The source of these receptors is a man aged 35-49 years who had been exposed to COVID-19.

The chain couples TRBV19 to TRBJ1-4; D is unclear. The CDR3 contains 12 residues. From germline, CDR1 is LNHDA and CDR2 SQIVND (reference sequence). The germline V and J ends were trimmed by 1 base and 7 bases, with 4 bases remaining between them. CDR3 sequence reads: CASSIGAEKLFF. Written as DNA, the CDR3 is TGTGCCAGTAGTATAGGCGCTGAAAAACTGTTTTTT.

The chain has TRBV27 and TRBJ1-5; D is ambiguous. From germline, CDR1 is MNHEY and CDR2 SMNVEV (reference sequence). This CDR3 contains 12 residues. Trimming stripped 5 bases from V and 6 bases from J, with 8 bases between. The CDR3 DNA reads TGTGCCAGCAGTATGGCAGGTCAGCCCCAGCATTTT. Its translation: CASSMAGQPQHF.

V gene TRBV9 combines with J gene TRBJ2-1; 8 bases match TRBD1. Germline trimming cut 4 bases from V and 4 bases from J; bases unmatched to any gene: 19. CDR3 size: 19 residues. Germline V lookup: CDR1 SGDLS, CDR2 YYNGEE. CDR3 residues: CASSPRTTVDRGNYNEQFF. The CDR3 DNA sequence: TGTGCCAGCAGCCCCCGTACCACCGTAGACAGGGGAAATTACAATGAGCAGTTCTTC. The full variable domain, in which reference TRBV9 and TRBJ2-1 provide the parts outside the CDR3, is DSGVTQTPKHLITATGQRVTLRCSPRSGDLSVYWYQQSLDQGLQFLIQYYNGEERAKGNILERFSAQQFPDLHSELNLSSLELGDSALYFCASSPRTTVDRGNYNEQFFGPGTRLTVL.

The chain couples TRBV7-2 to TRBJ1-3; a possible D gene is TRBD1 (5 bases). Per germline, CDR1 SGHTA and CDR2 FQGNSA. V dropped 2 bases and J dropped 0 bases, with 14 bases sitting between them. This CDR3 spans 17 amino acids. CDR3 in amino acids: CASSLFSGPSSGNTIYF. DNA for the CDR3: TGTGCCAGCAGCTTATTTTCAGGGCCCAGCTCTGGAAACACCATATATTTT.

The chain combines TRBV18 with TRBJ2-3; TRBD2 aligns across 11 bases. This CDR3 comprises 16 residues. Looked up from germline, CDR1 is KGHSH and CDR2 is LQKENI. V lost 2 bases, J lost 1 base, and 2 bases stayed unmatched. In DNA form, the CDR3 reads TGTGCCAGCTCACCAGGGACTAGCGGACGCACAGATACGCAGTATTTT. It translates to CASSPGTSGRTDTQYF.

The sample holds one count of this clone. The same CDR3 can be traced to other DNA sequences in this sample. The V and J genes are TRBV19 and TRBJ1-1; D perhaps matches TRBD1 (5 bases). V dropped 1 base and J dropped 4 bases, with 7 bases sitting between them. The CDR3 extends over 13 amino acids. CDR1 and CDR2 from the germline V gene are LNHDA and SQIVND (reference sequence). Here the CDR3 reads CASSIGGGTEAFF. In DNA, the CDR3 is TGTGCCAGTAGTATAGGGGGCGGCACTGAAGCTTTCTTT.

The chain is built from TRBV25-1 and TRBJ2-2, with 7 bases matching TRBD2. The CDR3 has 16 amino acids. Trimming took 4 bases from V and 6 from J; bases not matched to a gene: 11. The germline gives CDR1 MGHDK, CDR2 SYGVNS. Here the CDR3 DNA reads TGTGCCAGCAGTGCCCCGGCGGGAGAGTTATCCGGGGAGCTGTTTTTT. Translation: CASSAPAGELSGELFF.

The CDR3 spells CASSPQTGGTNTEAFF. The DNA for the CDR3 is TGTGCCAGCAGCCCGCAGACAGGGGGGACAAACACTGAAGCTTTCTTT. The genes are TRBV7-9 and TRBJ1-1; 9 bases match TRBD1. The CDR3 covers 16 residues. Germline loops: CDR1 SEHNR, CDR2 FQNEAQ (reference sequence). J gave up 2 bases and V 5 bases, and 9 bases lay outside the gene matches.

The J gene is TRBJ1-2, the V gene TRBV2; D is uncertain. The germline gives CDR1 SNHLY, CDR2 FYNNEI. The V end was cut by 3 bases, the J end by 4 bases, with 6 bases between. This CDR3 region has 12 residues. The CDR3 nucleotides read TGTGCCAGCAGTGATCGTGTCTATGGCTACACCTTC. It translates to CASSDRVYGYTF.

V and J are TRBV30 and TRBJ2-2; TRBD2 matches at 7 bases. The CDR3 is 17 amino acids. V shed 5 bases and J 3 bases; nucleotides not matched to a gene: 15. Germline CDR1 reads GTSNPN; CDR2 reads SVGIG (reference sequence). CDR3 DNA: TGTGCCTGGTCAGCGATGACTAGCAGTGTGTACACCGGGGAGCTGTTTTTT. This encodes CAWSAMTSSVYTGELFF.

This chain uses TRBV11-2 with TRBJ2-1; 11 bases are shared with TRBD2. In germline, CDR1 is SGHAT, CDR2 FQNNGV. The ends lost 6 bases at V and 3 bases at J; junction bases unmatched: 4. The CDR3 has 15 residues. DNA of the CDR3: TGTGCCAGCAGACCGACTAGCGGGGTCTACAATGAGCAGTTCTTC. Translation gives CASRPTSGVYNEQFF.

This clone has just a few counts. CDR3 loop: CASSQAHGGPNTGELFF. CDR3 DNA: TGCGCCAGCAGCCAAGCCCACGGTGGTCCGAACACCGGGGAGCTGTTTTTT. The chain uses TRBV4-1 and TRBJ2-2; D gene unclear. The CDR3 totals 17 residues. The germline CDR1 and CDR2 sequences are MGHRA and YSYEKL. V lost 1 base, J lost 0 bases, and 12 bases lay in between.

The chain has TRBV7-2 and TRBJ1-6, with D unclear. Germline CDR1 is SGHTA and CDR2 is FQGNSA. V lost 2 bases and J lost 3, with 20 bases in between. This CDR3 is built from 19 residues. CDR3 DNA: TGTGCCAGCAGCTTACTTAGTCTCCCTCAAACTCTCTATAATTCACCCCTCCACTTT. Protein sequence: CASSLLSLPQTLYNSPLHF.

The chain links TRBV30 to TRBJ2-3, with 12 bases aligning to TRBD2. Losses at the gene ends were 4 bases for V and 3 bases for J; bases not matched to a gene: 8. CDR3 length: 16 amino acids. CDR1 GTSNPN and CDR2 SVGIG come from the germline V gene (reference sequence). CDR3 amino acids: CAWNPGTSGLTDTQYF. CDR3 DNA sequence: TGTGCCTGGAATCCGGGGACTAGCGGGTTGACAGATACGCAGTATTTT. The complete variable domain, with remaining parts taken from reference TRBV30 and TRBJ2-3, reads SQTIHQWPATLVQPVGSPLSLECTVEGTSNPNLYWYRQAAGRGLQLLFYSVGIGQISSEVPQNLSASRPQDRQFILSSKKLLLSDSGFYLCAWNPGTSGLTDTQYFGPGTRLTVL.

This clone was counted a few times. V gene TRBV3-1 (or the pseudogene TRBV3-2) combines with J gene TRBJ2-5; the match to TRBD2 covers 7 bases. There are 13 residues in the CDR3. Germline loops: CDR1 LGHDT, CDR2 YNNKEL (reference sequence). V was pared by 4 bases and J by 5 bases, with 4 bases of the junction left unmatched. CDR3 in amino acids: CASSRGSTETQYF. In DNA form, the CDR3 reads TGTGCCAGCAGCCGCGGGAGTACGGAGACCCAGTACTTC.

This chain connects TRBV5-1 to TRBJ2-7, with a tentative D call TRBD2 (5 bases). V lost 0 bases and J 0 bases, leaving 10 bases between the germline ends. Germline CDR1 reads SGHRS; CDR2 reads YFSETQ. The CDR3 runs to 15 residues. The CDR3 region is CASSLAEGPSYEQYF. The DNA for the CDR3 is TGCGCCAGCAGCTTGGCCGAGGGCCCCTCCTACGAGCAGTACTTC.

The chain employs TRBV19 and TRBJ1-3, with D possibly TRBD1 on 5 matching bases. This CDR3 is 14 amino acids long. Germline V gene data show CDR1 as LNHDA and CDR2 as SQIVND (reference sequence). V was clipped by 5 bases and J by 2 bases, with 10 bases between them. Here the CDR3 DNA reads TGTGCCAGTAGTCCACAGGCAGCTGGAAACACCATATATTTT. Its translation: CASSPQAAGNTIYF.

In nucleotides, the CDR3 is TGTGCCAGCAGTAACGCGGCAGGGTACAATGAGCAGTTCTTC. It encodes CASSNAAGYNEQFF. The chain combines TRBV28 with TRBJ2-1, with D perhaps matching TRBD1 (5 bases). The CDR3 consists of 14 residues. The V gene's germline CDR1 is MDHEN and CDR2 SYDVKM. The ends were cut back, 5 bases at V and 4 bases at J, with 12 bases in the middle.

The chain is built from TRBV5-4 and TRBJ1-1; D is ambiguous. The V and J ends lost 5 bases and 3 bases respectively, with 11 bases between them. This CDR3 contains 13 residues. Germline CDR1 SGHNT, CDR2 YYREEE (reference sequence). CDR3 loop: CASSSREDTEAFF. The CDR3 nucleotides are TGTGCCAGCAGTTCAAGAGAGGACACTGAAGCTTTCTTT.

The J gene is TRBJ1-1, the V gene TRBV4-1; TRBD1 matches 7 bases. Germline-derived CDR1 and CDR2 are MGHRA and YSYEKL. The CDR3 is 15 residues long. The trim removed 3 bases at V and 5 bases at J, leaving 9 bases unmatched. This CDR3 is CASSHSNTGVTEAFF. For the CDR3, the DNA is TGCGCCAGCAGCCATTCAAACACAGGGGTTACTGAAGCTTTCTTT.

The chain combines TRBV9 with TRBJ2-7, with TRBD1 identical over 12 bases. The CDR3 sequence is 13 residues long. The V gene end was trimmed by 8 bases and the J gene end by 8 bases; junction bases not matched to a gene: 8. The germline V gene has CDR1 SGDLS and CDR2 YYNGEE. CDR3 sequence: CARTGTGGLQQYF. For the CDR3, the DNA is TGTGCCAGGACCGGGACAGGGGGCTTGCAGCAGTACTTC.